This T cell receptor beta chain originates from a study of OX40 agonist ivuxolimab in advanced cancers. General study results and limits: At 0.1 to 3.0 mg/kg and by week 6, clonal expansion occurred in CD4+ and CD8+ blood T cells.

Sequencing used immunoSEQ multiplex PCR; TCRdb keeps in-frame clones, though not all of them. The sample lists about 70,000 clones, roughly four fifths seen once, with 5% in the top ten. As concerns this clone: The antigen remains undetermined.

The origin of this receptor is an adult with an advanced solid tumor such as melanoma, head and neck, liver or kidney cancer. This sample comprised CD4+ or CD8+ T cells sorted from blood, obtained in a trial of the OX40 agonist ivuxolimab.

For the CDR3, the DNA is TGTGCCAGCCGCGGGACACACACTAACACAGATACGCAGTATTTT. Amino acid sequence: CASRGTHTNTDTQYF. The genes are TRBV14 and TRBJ2-3; perhaps D is TRBD1 or TRBD2 (6 bases each). This CDR3 has 15 amino acids. V was cut by 8 bases and J by 2 bases, with 17 bases left in between. Germline CDR1 is SGHDN and CDR2 is FVKESK.